This T cell receptor (beta chain) is from a study of blood T cell repertoires in COVID-19. The V gene lost 4 bases and the J gene lost 5 bases, with 6 bases spanning the gap. CDR3 length: 12 amino acids. Germline V CDR1 and CDR2: SEHNR, FQNEAQ (reference sequence). Sequencing used immunoSEQ multiplex PCR; TCRdb keeps in-frame clones, though not all of them. Among about 160,000 clones, approximately 84% were seen once, and the ten largest hold over 12%. This receptor was taken from a man younger than 35 with active or convalescent COVID-19. This chain joins TRBV7-9 and TRBJ1-5; D is unresolved. Sequences were obtained from peripheral blood. In nucleotides, the CDR3 is TGTGCCAGCAGCTCCCGGGATCAGCCCCAGCATTTT. Amino acids: CASSSRDQPQHF.